Listed here are 27 T cell receptor beta chains from one sample, sequenced in a study of control samples from healthy donors and cancer patients. TCRdb keeps only in-frame clones here, not all; method: immunoSEQ multiplex PCR. The sample holds about 86,000 clones; 85% to 90% are singletons and the top ten take 9.5% to 10%. The sequenced material came from PBMCs. All receptors derive from a woman in her forties or fifties with colorectal cancer.

The J gene is TRBJ2-5, the V gene TRBV2; D is possibly TRBD1 (6 bases). Germline values: CDR1 SNHLY, CDR2 FYNNEI. Trimming stripped 6 bases from V and 1 base from J, with 12 bases between. The length of the CDR3 is 14 residues. The CDR3 loop reads CASRADRSQETQYF. CDR3 bases: TGTGCCAGCAGGGCCGACAGGAGCCAAGAGACCCAGTACTTC.

This clone has only one observation. This chain uses TRBV18 with TRBJ2-5; D gene unclear. V lost 6 bases to trimming and J lost 4 bases, with 12 bases between them. Germline loops: CDR1 KGHSH, CDR2 LQKENI. The CDR3 spans 13 residues. CDR3 bases: TGTGCCAGCTCCGAGGCGAGACGAGAGACCCAGTACTTC. Encoded protein: CASSEARRETQYF.

The sample holds a few counts of this clone. J is TRBJ2-5 and V is TRBV27, with D hard to call. The germline gives CDR1 MNHEY, CDR2 SMNVEV (reference sequence). Trimming shortened V by 3 bases and J by 5 bases, and 10 bases separated the two germline ends. This CDR3 spans 13 amino acids. Written as DNA, the CDR3 is TGTGCCAGCAGTTTCGGTCTGGGGGAGACCCAGTACTTC. Protein sequence: CASSFGLGETQYF.

This sequence joins TRBV6-6 and TRBJ1-5, with a tentative D call TRBD1 (6 bases). V dropped 6 bases and J dropped 9 bases, with 12 bases sitting between them. CDR3 size: 12 residues. CDR1 MNHNY and CDR2 SVGAGI come from the germline V gene (reference sequence). CDR3 in DNA: TGTGCCAGCAGCTCTCCGACAGGGCCCCAGCATTTT. Protein product: CASSSPTGPQHF.

The chain recombines TRBV27 with TRBJ1-5; TRBD1 matches at 9 bases. CDR3 length equals 14 residues. Germline CDR1 is MNHEY and CDR2 is SMNVEV (reference sequence). With 5 bases clipped from V and 2 bases from J, the junction kept 1 base outside the gene matches. In DNA, the CDR3 is TGTGCCAGCAGTCGACAGGGGGGCAATCAGCCCCAGCATTTT. Translation: CASSRQGGNQPQHF.

This clone came up once. V is TRBV21-1 and J is TRBJ1-6; TRBD1 is the table's D call and was not checked against the DNA. TRBV21-1 is an annotated pseudogene. This CDR3 spans 15 amino acids. CDR3 loop: CASSRQGQSDSPLHF. The DNA for the CDR3 is TGTGCCAGCAGCCGCCAGGGACAGAGTGATTCACCCCTCCACTTT.

The V and J genes are TRBV19 and TRBJ2-6, with 8 bases identical to TRBD1. This CDR3 is 17 amino acids long. J gave up 2 bases and V 3 bases, and 6 bases lay outside the gene matches. Germline CDR1 and CDR2: LNHDA and SQIVND (reference sequence). CDR3 sequence reads: CASSIDRGMAGANVLTF. CDR3 in DNA: TGTGCCAGTAGTATCGACAGGGGCATGGCTGGGGCCAACGTCCTGACTTTC.

This chain links TRBV28 with TRBJ1-2, with D hard to call. In germline, CDR1 is MDHEN, CDR2 SYDVKM. Trimming left V 3 bases short and J 2 bases short, with 13 bases between. The length of the CDR3 is 15 residues. This CDR3 is CASSFWASLNYGYTF. The CDR3 DNA follows: TGTGCCAGCAGTTTCTGGGCGAGCCTAAACTATGGCTACACCTTC.

The genes are TRBV19 and TRBJ1-2; D remains unclear. V was pared by 6 bases and J by 3 bases, with 8 bases between. The CDR3 spans 12 residues. In germline, CDR1 is LNHDA, CDR2 SQIVND (reference sequence). The CDR3 loop reads CASRPRDYGYTF. The CDR3 DNA follows: TGTGCCAGTAGACCGAGGGACTATGGCTACACCTTC.

This clone was counted once. The chain recombines TRBV9 with TRBJ2-3; D is perhaps TRBD2 (6 bases). The germline CDR1 and CDR2 sequences are SGDLS and YYNGEE. The V end lost 0 bases, the J end lost 0 bases, and 17 bases lay between the germline ends. The CDR3 has 18 amino acids. This CDR3 is CASSVGAGRGTSTDTQYF. The CDR3 nucleotides read TGTGCCAGCAGCGTAGGGGCTGGGCGGGGAACTAGCACAGATACGCAGTATTTT.

J is TRBJ2-2 and V is TRBV6-1; D may be TRBD1 (6 bases). Germline V gene sequence: CDR1 MNHNS, CDR2 SASEGT. The CDR3 covers 12 residues. Trimming stripped 5 bases from V and 7 bases from J, with 8 bases between. The CDR3 DNA reads TGTGCCAGCAGTACGACAGGCGGGGAGCTGTTTTTT. Translation: CASSTTGGELFF.

The chain combines TRBV19 with TRBJ2-1; 7 nucleotides align to TRBD1. J was trimmed by 7 bases and V by 5 bases; bases with no gene match: 8. The CDR3 extends over 14 amino acids. Germline CDR1 LNHDA, CDR2 SQIVND (reference sequence). CDR3 nucleotides: TGTGCCAGTAGTCCACAGGGGACGGGTAATGAGCAGTTCTTC. Its translation: CASSPQGTGNEQFF.

The chain couples TRBV5-4 to TRBJ1-1; D uncertain. This CDR3 region has 12 residues. CDR1 is SGHNT and CDR2 is YYREEE in the germline V gene (reference sequence). Trimming removed 4 bases at V and 8 bases at J, with 12 bases between. DNA for the CDR3: TGTGCCAGCAGCAACGGTTACGCCGAAGCTTTCTTT. This sequence encodes CASSNGYAEAFF.

The genes are TRBV3-1 (or the pseudogene TRBV3-2) and TRBJ2-2; TRBD1 aligns across 8 bases. Trimming at V came to 3 bases and at J to 4 bases, leaving 7 bases not matched to a gene. Germline V gene sequence: CDR1 LGHDT, CDR2 YNNKEL (reference sequence). This CDR3 spans 16 amino acids. The CDR3 bases are TGTGCCAGCAGCCAGCTCAGGGGGCGAAGCACCGGGGAGCTGTTTTTT. This gives the protein CASSQLRGRSTGELFF.

A few counts support this clone. This sequence joins TRBV19 and TRBJ2-3; 8 bases fit TRBD2. V shed 5 bases, J shed 1 base, and the junction held 2 bases outside the gene matches. The CDR3 totals 14 residues. Germline CDR1 LNHDA, CDR2 SQIVND (reference sequence). CDR3: CASSSLAGTDTQYF. Written as DNA, the CDR3 is TGTGCCAGTAGTTCACTAGCGGGCACAGATACGCAGTATTTT.

The chain is built from TRBV11-3 and TRBJ2-3; D possibly corresponds to TRBD1 (6 bases). The CDR3 is 16 amino acids. The V and J ends lost 5 bases and 3 bases respectively, with 18 bases between them. Germline CDR1 reads SGHNT; CDR2 reads YENEEA. CDR3 amino acids: CASSPRLAGETDTQYF. In DNA form, the CDR3 reads TGTGCCAGCAGCCCTAGATTGGCAGGGGAAACAGATACGCAGTATTTT.

As for this clone: At the DNA level, this CDR3 is encoded by other sequences in the same sample as well. The chain links TRBV7-2 to TRBJ1-5; weak D call: TRBD1 (5 bases). CDR1 is SGHTA, CDR2 FQGNSA, per germline. V lost 1 base and J 4 bases, leaving 11 bases between the germline ends. This CDR3 region has 15 residues. The CDR3 DNA follows: TGTGCCAGCAGCTTAGAAGGGGCGCGAAATCAGCCCCAGCATTTT. Protein product: CASSLEGARNQPQHF. Full variable domain (rest looked up from reference TRBV7-2 and TRBJ1-5): GAGVSQSPSNKVTEKGKDVELRCDPISGHTALYWYRQSLGQGLEFLIYFQGNSAPDKSGLPSDRFSAERTGGSVSTLTIQRTQQEDSAVYLCASSLEGARNQPQHFGDGTRLSIL.

This rearrangement joins TRBV19 to TRBJ2-1, with D possibly called TRBD1 or TRBD2 (6 bases each). CDR1 is LNHDA and CDR2 is SQIVND in the germline V gene (reference sequence). The CDR3 runs 16 residues. Between the trimmed V and J ends, which lost 5 bases and 4 bases, there was a span of 18 bases. The CDR3 nucleotides read TGTGCCAGTAGTTTATTCTCGGGGGCGAGATACAATGAGCAGTTCTTC. Translation: CASSLFSGARYNEQFF.

The chain carries TRBV6-4 and TRBJ2-5; D gene unclear. The CDR3 loop spans 11 amino acids. Germline V lookup: CDR1 MRHNA, CDR2 SNTAGT. V was pared by 5 bases and J by 2 bases, with 3 bases between. The DNA of the CDR3 is TGTGCCAGCAGTAAACAAGAGACCCAGTACTTC. Translation: CASSKQETQYF.

V gene TRBV6-1 combines with J gene TRBJ2-3; the match to TRBD2 covers 12 bases. The V gene's germline CDR1 is MNHNS and CDR2 SASEGT. Trimming took 4 bases from V and 5 from J; bases not matched to a gene: 7. This CDR3 contains 16 residues. CDR3 region: CASSVSSGGAEDTQYF. As DNA, the CDR3 is TGTGCCAGCAGTGTTTCTAGCGGGGGGGCCGAAGATACGCAGTATTTT.

V gene TRBV6-5 combines with J gene TRBJ2-6; 7 bases are a match to TRBD1. This CDR3 has 16 amino acids. After removal of 1 base from V and 2 bases from J, the junction contained 2 bases not matched to a gene. Germline V gives CDR1 MNHEY, CDR2 SVGAGI. This CDR3 is CASSYLQGTGANVLTF. In DNA, the CDR3 is TGTGCCAGCAGTTACTTACAGGGGACTGGGGCCAACGTCCTGACTTTC.

V usage is TRBV6-2 or TRBV6-3 and J usage is TRBJ1-1; the D gene is possibly TRBD1 (5 bases). The CDR3 length is 14 residues. Germline lookup yields CDR1 MNHEY and CDR2 SVGEGT. V was shortened by 6 bases and J by 3 bases, with 14 bases between the two germline ends. Written as DNA, the CDR3 is TGTGCCAGCAGCCTCGGGGGTCGATACACTGAAGCTTTCTTT. Translating gives CASSLGGRYTEAFF.

CDR3 in amino acids: CATSSRGRGYNQPQHF. In DNA form, the CDR3 reads TGTGCCACCAGCAGCAGGGGAAGAGGTTACAATCAGCCCCAGCATTTT. V is TRBV15 and J is TRBJ1-5, with D maybe TRBD1 (6 bases). CDR1 is LNHNV, CDR2 YYDKDF, per germline (reference sequence). The CDR3 is made up of 16 amino acids. V lost 3 bases and J 3 bases, leaving 15 bases between the germline ends.

This clone was recorded once. The chain employs TRBV10-3 and TRBJ2-1; D is undetermined. CDR1 and CDR2 (germline): ENHRY, SYGVKD. This CDR3 contains 13 residues. V was pared by 1 base and J by 5 bases, with 6 bases between. The CDR3 DNA reads TGTGCCATCAGTGAGTTCGCGAACAATGAGCAGTTCTTC. It codes for CAISEFANNEQFF.

The rearrangement uses TRBV30 and TRBJ2-7, with no clear D. The CDR3 runs to 17 residues. The V end lost 2 bases, the J end lost 0 bases, and 20 bases lay between the germline ends. From germline, CDR1 is GTSNPN and CDR2 SVGIG (reference sequence). CDR3 sequence reads: CAWSPLGNHPISYEQYV. CDR3 sequence (DNA): TGTGCCTGGAGTCCACTGGGGAACCACCCAATCTCCTACGAGCAGTACGTC.

The chain joins TRBV5-6 to TRBJ2-1; 13 bases align to TRBD2. Germline values: CDR1 SGHDT, CDR2 YYEEEE. V was clipped by 4 bases and J by 2 bases; unmatched bases: 6. This CDR3 has 17 amino acids. The CDR3 reads CASSTGLAGATYNEQFF. The CDR3 nucleotides are TGTGCCAGCAGCACCGGACTAGCGGGGGCCACCTACAATGAGCAGTTCTTC.

CDR3 DNA: TGTGCCTGGAGTGTAGAGAGTAGCAGACGCACAGATACGCAGTATTTT. Its protein product is CAWSVESSRRTDTQYF. The chain combines TRBV30 with TRBJ2-3; D is unclear. The germline V and J ends were trimmed by 0 bases and 1 base, with 14 bases remaining between them. Looked up from germline, CDR1 is GTSNPN and CDR2 is SVGIG (reference sequence). The CDR3 runs 16 residues.